The T cell receptor beta chain described here comes from a study of shared clonotypes between healthy human individuals. With regard to this clone: Its matching antigen is unknown.

Points from the study as a whole: The sharing of approximately 5.1% of naive CD4 clonotypes was seen across several donors.

CDR3 length: 14 amino acids. From germline, CDR1 is SGHVS and CDR2 FQNEAQ. Trimming cost V 5 bases and J 3 bases, with 14 bases left between them. It was about 210 ng DNA, approximately 30,000 T cell genomes, that sorted-subset replicate PCRs used. The protocol was immunoSEQ multiplex PCR, while the TCRdb copy is restricted to in-frame clones and leaves out a portion. In the table there are 950,000 to 1,200,000 clones, roughly 80% of which are singletons. Adults of Caucasian background living in Nashville, Tennessee made up all donors. The chain joins TRBV7-8 to TRBJ2-7; the D gene could be TRBD1 or TRBD2 (5 bases each). The sequenced material came from memory CD4+ T cells from PBMCs. Specified subset: CD45RA-negative fraction. This sequence originates from a man aged 18 to 35 in good health. Some clones in this sample may be carry-over from other donors' samples. CDR3 region: CASSPGPSRYEQYF. CDR3 sequence (DNA): TGTGCCAGCAGCCCGGGACCCTCTCGCTACGAGCAGTACTTC. The full variable domain, in which reference TRBV7-8 and TRBJ2-7 provide the parts outside the CDR3, is GAGVSQSPRYKVAKRGQDVALRCDPISGHVSLFWYQQALGQGPEFLTYFQNEAQLDKSGLPSDRFFAERPEGSVSTLKIQRTQQEDSAVYLCASSPGPSRYEQYFGPGTRLTVT.